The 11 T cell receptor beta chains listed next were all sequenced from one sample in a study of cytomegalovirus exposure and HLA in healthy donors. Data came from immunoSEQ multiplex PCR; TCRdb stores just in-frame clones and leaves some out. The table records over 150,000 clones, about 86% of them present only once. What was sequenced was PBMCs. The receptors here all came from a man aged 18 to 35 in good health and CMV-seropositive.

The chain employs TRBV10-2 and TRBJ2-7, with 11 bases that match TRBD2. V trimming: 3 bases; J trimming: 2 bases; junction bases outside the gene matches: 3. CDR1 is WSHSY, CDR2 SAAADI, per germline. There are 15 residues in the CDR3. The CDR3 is CASSESSGGTYEQYF. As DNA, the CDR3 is TGCGCCAGCAGTGAATCTAGCGGGGGGACCTACGAGCAGTACTTC.

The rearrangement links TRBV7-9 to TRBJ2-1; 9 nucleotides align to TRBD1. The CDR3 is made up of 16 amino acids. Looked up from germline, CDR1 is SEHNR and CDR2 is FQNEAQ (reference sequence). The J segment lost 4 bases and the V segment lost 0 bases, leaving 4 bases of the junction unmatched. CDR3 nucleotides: TGTGCCAGCAGCTTAGCGTCGGGACAGGGTTACAATGAGCAGTTCTTC. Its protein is CASSLASGQGYNEQFF.

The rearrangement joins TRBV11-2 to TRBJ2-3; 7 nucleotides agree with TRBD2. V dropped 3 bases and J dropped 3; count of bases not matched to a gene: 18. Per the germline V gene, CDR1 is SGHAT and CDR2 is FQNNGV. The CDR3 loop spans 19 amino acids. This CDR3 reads CASSFWASGVVGTTDTQYF. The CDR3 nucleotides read TGTGCCAGCAGCTTTTGGGCTAGCGGAGTGGTCGGGACGACAGATACGCAGTATTTT.

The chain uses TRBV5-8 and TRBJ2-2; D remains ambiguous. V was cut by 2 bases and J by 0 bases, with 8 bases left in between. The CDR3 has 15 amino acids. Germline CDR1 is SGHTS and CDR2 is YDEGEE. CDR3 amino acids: CASSFRRANTGELFF. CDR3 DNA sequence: TGTGCCAGCAGCTTCCGGAGAGCGAACACCGGGGAGCTGTTTTTT.

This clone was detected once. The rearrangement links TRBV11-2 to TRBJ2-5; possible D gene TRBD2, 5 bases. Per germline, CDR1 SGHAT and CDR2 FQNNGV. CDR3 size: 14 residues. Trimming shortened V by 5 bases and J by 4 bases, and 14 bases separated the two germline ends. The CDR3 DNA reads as TGTGCCAGCAGCGGCAACAAGGCGGGAGAGACCCAGTACTTC. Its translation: CASSGNKAGETQYF.

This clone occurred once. The CDR3 DNA is TGTGCCAGTAGTTCCAAGGGAGGGGCAGGGGATAGCAATCAGCCCCAGCATTTT. As protein: CASSSKGGAGDSNQPQHF. This chain connects TRBV19 to TRBJ1-5, with a weak D call TRBD1 (6 bases). The CDR3 sequence is 18 residues long. Looked up from germline, CDR1 is LNHDA and CDR2 is SQIVND (reference sequence). Between the trimmed V and J ends, which lost 5 bases and 0 bases, there was a span of 20 bases.

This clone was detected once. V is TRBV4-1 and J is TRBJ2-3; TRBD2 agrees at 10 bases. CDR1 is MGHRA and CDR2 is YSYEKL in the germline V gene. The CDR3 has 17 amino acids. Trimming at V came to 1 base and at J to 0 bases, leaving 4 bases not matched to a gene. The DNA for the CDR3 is TGCGCCAGCAGCCAAGCACCACTAGCGGGGAGCACAGATACGCAGTATTTT. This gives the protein CASSQAPLAGSTDTQYF.

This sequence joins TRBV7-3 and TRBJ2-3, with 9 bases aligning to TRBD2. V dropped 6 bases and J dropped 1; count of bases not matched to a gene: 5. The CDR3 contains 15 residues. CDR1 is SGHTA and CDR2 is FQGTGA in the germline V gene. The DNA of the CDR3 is TGTGCCAGCAGGTTTAGCGGGAGAGGCACAGATACGCAGTATTTT. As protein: CASRFSGRGTDTQYF.

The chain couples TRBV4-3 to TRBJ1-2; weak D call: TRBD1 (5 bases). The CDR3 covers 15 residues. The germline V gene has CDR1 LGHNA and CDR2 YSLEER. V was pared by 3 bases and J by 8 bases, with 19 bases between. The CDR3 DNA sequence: TGCGCCAGCAGCCAGCCCCTCGGGGGTAGGGAAGGCTACACCTTC. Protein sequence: CASSQPLGGREGYTF.

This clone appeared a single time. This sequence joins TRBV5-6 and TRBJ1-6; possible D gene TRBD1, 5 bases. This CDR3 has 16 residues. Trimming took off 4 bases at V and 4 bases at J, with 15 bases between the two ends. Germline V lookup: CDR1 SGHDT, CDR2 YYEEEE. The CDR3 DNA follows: TGTGCCAGCAGCCCGGGGGAGGTTACTTATAATTCACCCCTCCACTTT. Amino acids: CASSPGEVTYNSPLHF.

CDR3 nucleotides: TGTGCCAGCAGCCCATCTAGCGTCCCCTACAATGAGCAGTTCTTC. This encodes CASSPSSVPYNEQFF. The rearrangement joins TRBV11-2 to TRBJ2-1, with D perhaps matching TRBD2 (6 bases). The germline V gene encodes CDR1 SGHAT and CDR2 FQNNGV. V gave up 5 bases and J gave up 2 bases, with 13 bases separating them. The CDR3 totals 15 residues.